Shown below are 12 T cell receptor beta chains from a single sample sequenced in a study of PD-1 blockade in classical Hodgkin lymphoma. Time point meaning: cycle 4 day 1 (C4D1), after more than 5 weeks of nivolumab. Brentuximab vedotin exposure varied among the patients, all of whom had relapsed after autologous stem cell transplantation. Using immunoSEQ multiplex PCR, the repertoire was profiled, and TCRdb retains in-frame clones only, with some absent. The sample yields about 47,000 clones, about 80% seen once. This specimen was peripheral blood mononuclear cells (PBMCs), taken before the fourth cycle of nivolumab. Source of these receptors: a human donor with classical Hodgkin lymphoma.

CDR3 in DNA: TGTGCCAGCAGCCCGCGTCTCGGACTAGCGGGAGCCTATGAGCAGTTCTTC. Translated: CASSPRLGLAGAYEQFF. This chain uses TRBV9 with TRBJ2-1, with 13 bases aligning to TRBD2. Trimming removed 4 bases from V and 8 bases from J; junction bases left unmatched: 12. This CDR3 spans 17 amino acids. Germline-derived CDR1 and CDR2 are SGDLS and YYNGEE.

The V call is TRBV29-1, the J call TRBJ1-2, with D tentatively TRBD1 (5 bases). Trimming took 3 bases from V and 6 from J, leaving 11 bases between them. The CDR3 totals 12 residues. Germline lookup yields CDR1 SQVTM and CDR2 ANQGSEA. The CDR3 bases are TGCAGCGTTGAGGCAGGGTGGGATGGCTACACCTTC. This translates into CSVEAGWDGYTF.

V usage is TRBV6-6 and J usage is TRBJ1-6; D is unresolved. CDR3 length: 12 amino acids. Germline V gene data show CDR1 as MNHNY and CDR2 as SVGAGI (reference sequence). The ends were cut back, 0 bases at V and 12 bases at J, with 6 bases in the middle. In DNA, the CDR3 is TGTGCCAGCAGTTACTCGAGAGGACCCCTCCACTTT. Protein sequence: CASSYSRGPLHF.

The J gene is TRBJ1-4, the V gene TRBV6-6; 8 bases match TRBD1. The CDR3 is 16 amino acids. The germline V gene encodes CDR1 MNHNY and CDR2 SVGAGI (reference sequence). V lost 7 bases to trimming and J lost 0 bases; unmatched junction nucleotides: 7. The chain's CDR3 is CASKKGQGATNEKLFF. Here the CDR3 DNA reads TGTGCCAGCAAGAAAGGACAGGGAGCAACTAATGAAAAACTGTTTTTT.

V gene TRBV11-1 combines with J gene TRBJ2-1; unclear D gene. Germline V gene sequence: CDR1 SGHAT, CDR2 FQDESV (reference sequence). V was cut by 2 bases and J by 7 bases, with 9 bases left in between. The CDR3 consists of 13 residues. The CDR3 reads CASSLLDSNEQFF. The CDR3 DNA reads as TGTGCCAGCAGCTTACTGGATTCGAATGAGCAGTTCTTC.

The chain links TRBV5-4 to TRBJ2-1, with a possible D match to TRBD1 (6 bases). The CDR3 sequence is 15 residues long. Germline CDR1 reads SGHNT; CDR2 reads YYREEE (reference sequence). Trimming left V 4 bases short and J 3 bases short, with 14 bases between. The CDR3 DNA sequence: TGTGCCAGCAGCCTTACAGGGAAGGTCTACAATGAGCAGTTCTTC. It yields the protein CASSLTGKVYNEQFF.

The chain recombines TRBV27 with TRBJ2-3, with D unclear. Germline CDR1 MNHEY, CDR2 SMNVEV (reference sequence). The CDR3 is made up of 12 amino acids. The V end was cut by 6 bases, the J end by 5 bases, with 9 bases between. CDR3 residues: CASSTLGDTQYF. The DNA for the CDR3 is TGTGCCAGCAGCACACTGGGAGATACGCAGTATTTT.

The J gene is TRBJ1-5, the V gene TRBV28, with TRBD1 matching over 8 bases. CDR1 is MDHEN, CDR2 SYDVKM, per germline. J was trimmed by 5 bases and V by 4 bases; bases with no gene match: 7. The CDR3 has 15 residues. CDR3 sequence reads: CASSSRTGRDQPQHF. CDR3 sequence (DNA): TGTGCCAGCAGTTCTCGGACAGGGCGGGATCAGCCCCAGCATTTT.

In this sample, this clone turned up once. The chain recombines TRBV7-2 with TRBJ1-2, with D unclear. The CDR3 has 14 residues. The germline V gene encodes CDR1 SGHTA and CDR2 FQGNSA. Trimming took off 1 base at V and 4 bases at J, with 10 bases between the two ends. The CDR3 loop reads CASSLGMGSYGYTF. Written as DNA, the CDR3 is TGTGCCAGCAGCTTAGGAATGGGGAGCTATGGCTACACCTTC.

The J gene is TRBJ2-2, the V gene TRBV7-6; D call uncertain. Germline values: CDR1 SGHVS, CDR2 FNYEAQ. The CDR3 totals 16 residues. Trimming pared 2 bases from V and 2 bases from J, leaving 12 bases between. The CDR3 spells CASSLTHRGNTGELFF. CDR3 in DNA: TGTGCCAGCAGCTTAACTCACAGAGGCAACACCGGGGAGCTGTTTTTT.

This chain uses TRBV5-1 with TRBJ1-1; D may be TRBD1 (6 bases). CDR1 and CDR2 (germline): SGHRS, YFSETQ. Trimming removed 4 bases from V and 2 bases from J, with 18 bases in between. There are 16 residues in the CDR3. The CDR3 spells CASSTGRQDQNTEAFF. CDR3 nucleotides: TGCGCCAGCAGCACAGGACGACAGGACCAAAACACTGAAGCTTTCTTT.

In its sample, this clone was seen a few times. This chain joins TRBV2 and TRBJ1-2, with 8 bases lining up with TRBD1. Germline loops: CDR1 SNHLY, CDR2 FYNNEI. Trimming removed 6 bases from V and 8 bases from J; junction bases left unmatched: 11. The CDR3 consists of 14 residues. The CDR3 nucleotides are TGTGCCAGCAGCCTTCAGGGGGCAGTGACGGGCTACACCTTC. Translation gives CASSLQGAVTGYTF.